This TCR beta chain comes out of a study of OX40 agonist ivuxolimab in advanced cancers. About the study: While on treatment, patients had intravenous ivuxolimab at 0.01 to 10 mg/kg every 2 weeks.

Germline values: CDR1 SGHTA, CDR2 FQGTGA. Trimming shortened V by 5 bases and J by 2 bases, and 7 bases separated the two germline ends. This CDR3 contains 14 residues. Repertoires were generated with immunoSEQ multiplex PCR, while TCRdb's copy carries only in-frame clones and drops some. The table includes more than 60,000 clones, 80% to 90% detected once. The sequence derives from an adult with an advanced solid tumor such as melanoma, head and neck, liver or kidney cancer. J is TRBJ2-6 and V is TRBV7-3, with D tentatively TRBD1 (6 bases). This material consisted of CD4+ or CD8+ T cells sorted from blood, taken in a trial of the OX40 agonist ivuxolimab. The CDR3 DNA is TGTGCCAGCAGCCCAGGGGCTGGGGCCAACGTCCTGACTTTC. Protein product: CASSPGAGANVLTF.